This record covers a single T cell receptor beta chain. Its target is not known. The CDR3 sequence is 14 residues long. Germline assignment: CDR1 MDHEN and CDR2 SYDVKM. Trimming stripped 4 bases from V and 5 bases from J, with 14 bases between. Sample time point: new active TB diagnosis, blood taken before or within 7 days of starting treatment. This sample stems from a study of T cells in tuberculosis. Study-level information: T cells were selected with CD1B tetramers loaded with glucose monomycolate. Samples predate treatment or fall within its first 7 days. Regarding the study as a whole: The TCR-beta difference was not significant; alpha differences partly reflected length.

Produced via immunoSEQ multiplex PCR; TCRdb's table is partial and in-frame only. The sample lists tens of thousands of clones, 87% seen once, with approximately 5.9% in the top ten. The chain links TRBV28 to TRBJ2-5, with TRBD2 as a possible D gene (5 bases). This specimen consisted of PBMCs, obtained at tuberculosis diagnosis. The clonotype comes from an adult with tuberculosis. CDR3 bases: TGTGCCAGCAGTTCCTCAGCGGCGTCGGAGACCCAGTACTTC. Translation gives CASSSSAASETQYF.